One sample yielded the 26 T cell receptor beta chains listed below, sequenced in a study of OX40 agonist ivuxolimab in advanced cancers. Profiling relied on immunoSEQ multiplex PCR, and the TCRdb table lists in-frame clones only, not all of them. The table lists about 67,000 clones, approximately 87% of them singletons. The input for sequencing was CD4+ or CD8+ T cells sorted from blood, taken in a trial of the OX40 agonist ivuxolimab. These receptors came from an adult with an advanced solid tumor such as melanoma, head and neck, liver or kidney cancer.

Here the CDR3 DNA reads TGTGCCAGCAGTTTCCGGGACAGTCAAACTACCCAGTACTTC. As protein: CASSFRDSQTTQYF. V gene TRBV27 combines with J gene TRBJ2-7; 7 bases align to TRBD1. V lost 3 bases and J lost 10; bases outside the gene matches: 12. From germline, CDR1 is MNHEY and CDR2 SMNVEV (reference sequence). CDR3 size: 14 residues.

Comment on this clone: A junction end diverges from the germline sequence, so it may reflect a read error. The chain has TRBV28 and TRBJ2-5; 7 nucleotides agree with TRBD1. The CDR3 consists of 14 residues. Germline CDR1 reads MDHEN; CDR2 reads SYDVKM. The chain's CDR3 is CASSGENLWGQRNF. In DNA, the CDR3 is TGTGCCAGCAGTGGGGAGAACCTATGGGGACAGAGAAACTTC.

CDR3 in amino acids: CASSPNRGPNYGYTF. DNA for the CDR3: TGTGCCAGCAGCCCGAACAGGGGGCCTAACTATGGCTACACCTTC. The chain employs TRBV7-3 and TRBJ1-2; 9 nucleotides agree with TRBD1. This CDR3 is built from 15 residues. Per germline, CDR1 SGHTA and CDR2 FQGTGA. Trimming removed 5 bases from V and 0 bases from J; junction bases left unmatched: 4.

The J gene is TRBJ1-4, the V gene TRBV7-2; the D is unclear. This CDR3 comprises 14 residues. Germline V gene lookup returns CDR1 SGHTA and CDR2 FQGNSA. V was pared by 1 base and J by 8 bases, with 11 bases between. CDR3 in DNA: TGTGCCAGCAGCTTAGGCATGACAAGGGAAAAACTGTTTTTT. Encoded protein: CASSLGMTREKLFF.

The rearrangement uses TRBV27 and TRBJ2-5, with TRBD2 identical over 7 bases. The CDR3 is made up of 16 amino acids. In germline, CDR1 is MNHEY, CDR2 SMNVEV (reference sequence). V shed 3 bases, J shed 0 bases, and the junction held 7 bases outside the gene matches. DNA for the CDR3: TGTGCCAGCAGTTTGGCCAGCGGGAAGTACCAAGAGACCCAGTACTTC. It is translated as CASSLASGKYQETQYF.

The chain links TRBV4-1 to TRBJ2-5, with 8 bases lining up with TRBD2. After removal of 0 bases from V and 5 bases from J, the junction contained 11 bases not matched to a gene. Germline lookup yields CDR1 MGHRA and CDR2 YSYEKL. CDR3 length: 17 residues. CDR3 DNA: TGCGCCAGCAGCCAAGATCTCGGGAGGGCCTGGGCGGAGACCCAGTACTTC. It encodes CASSQDLGRAWAETQYF.

The J gene is TRBJ2-1, the V gene TRBV28; no definite D call. V gave up 7 bases and J gave up 5 bases, with 12 bases separating them. The germline V gene has CDR1 MDHEN and CDR2 SYDVKM. The CDR3 length is 13 residues. The CDR3 bases are TGTGCCAGCACCGCCCTCGTAGACAATGAGCAGTTCTTC. The encoded protein is CASTALVDNEQFF.

The chain links TRBV28 to TRBJ2-7, with D unresolved. V gave up 2 bases and J gave up 3 bases, with 8 bases separating them. The CDR3 consists of 13 residues. CDR1 is MDHEN, CDR2 SYDVKM, per germline. CDR3 protein: CASSLDIFYEQYF. In DNA form, the CDR3 reads TGTGCCAGCAGTTTAGACATTTTCTACGAGCAGTACTTC.

V and J are TRBV28 and TRBJ1-1; D gene ambiguous. V gave up 3 bases and J gave up 4 bases, with 12 bases separating them. Germline CDR1 MDHEN, CDR2 SYDVKM. There are 14 residues in the CDR3. The CDR3 nucleotides are TGTGCCAGCAGTTTGGAGGCCCGGAGCACTGAAGCTTTCTTT. Protein: CASSLEARSTEAFF.

This clone was recorded only once. V and J are TRBV5-1 and TRBJ2-3; TRBD2 matches 8 bases. Germline CDR1 is SGHRS and CDR2 is YFSETQ. The CDR3 length is 15 residues. J lost 7 bases, V lost 0 bases, and 7 bases had no gene match. This chain's CDR3 is CASSLGVSGVYTQYF. The CDR3 region has the DNA TGCGCCAGCAGCTTGGGAGTTAGCGGGGTCTATACGCAGTATTTT.

The table lists this clone with a count of one. V is TRBV19 and J is TRBJ2-5, with TRBD1 matching 9 bases. Per germline, CDR1 LNHDA and CDR2 SQIVND (reference sequence). J was trimmed by 6 bases and V by 9 bases; bases with no gene match: 8. This CDR3 is 13 amino acids long. This chain's CDR3 is CASWDRVEKTQYF. CDR3 bases: TGTGCCAGCTGGGACAGGGTAGAGAAGACCCAGTACTTC.

A few counts support this clone. The rearrangement joins TRBV7-9 to TRBJ2-5; 9 nucleotides align to TRBD2. The J call could be wrong; TRBJ2-7 is a better fit for the DNA end. This CDR3 spans 13 amino acids. Germline V gene lookup returns CDR1 SEHNR and CDR2 FQNEAQ (reference sequence). CDR3 residues: CASGGAGGVEQYF. As DNA, the CDR3 is TGTGCCAGCGGGGGAGCGGGAGGCGTCGAGCAGTACTTC.

The V and J genes are TRBV7-6 and TRBJ1-2, with TRBD1 as a possible D gene (6 bases). The length of the CDR3 is 16 residues. The germline V gene has CDR1 SGHVS and CDR2 FNYEAQ. The V end lost 5 bases, the J end lost 5 bases, and 21 bases lay between the germline ends. The CDR3 DNA follows: TGTGCCAGCAGCCCTGGGTCCTTAGGGGGGATTTATGGCTACACCTTC. Amino acids: CASSPGSLGGIYGYTF. Using reference TRBV7-6 and TRBJ1-2 for the parts outside the CDR3, the full variable domain is GAGVSQSPRYKVTKRGQDVALRCDPISGHVSLYWYRQALGQGPEFLTYFNYEAQQDKSGLPNDRFSAERPEGSISTLTIQRTEQRDSAMYRCASSPGSLGGIYGYTFGSGTRLTVV.

This clone was seen only once. The chain combines TRBV2 with TRBJ2-1, with TRBD1 matching 9 bases. CDR3 length: 15 residues. The V segment lost 6 bases and the J segment 6 bases; nucleotides outside the gene matches: 9. CDR1 SNHLY and CDR2 FYNNEI come from the germline V gene. The CDR3 loop is CASRAGQGWGNEQFF. CDR3 bases: TGTGCCAGCAGAGCGGGACAGGGCTGGGGCAATGAGCAGTTCTTC.

The DNA of the CDR3 is TGTGCCAGCAGCATCGGACAGCAAAAACTGTTTTTT. It is translated as CASSIGQQKLFF. This chain joins TRBV13 and TRBJ1-4; tentative D call: TRBD1 (6 bases). The CDR3 is made up of 12 amino acids. The V gene lost 5 bases and the J gene lost 9 bases, with 10 bases spanning the gap. Germline V lookup: CDR1 PRHDT, CDR2 FYEKMQ (reference sequence).

The gene calls are TRBV5-6 and TRBJ1-3; a possible D gene is TRBD1 (6 bases). V gave up 4 bases and J gave up 0 bases, with 11 bases separating them. CDR1 is SGHDT, CDR2 YYEEEE, per germline. This CDR3 spans 15 amino acids. Here the CDR3 reads CASSRTAISGNTIYF. The CDR3 DNA sequence: TGTGCCAGCAGCCGGACAGCGATCTCTGGAAACACCATATATTTT.

The J gene is TRBJ1-2, the V gene TRBV4-3; 11 nucleotides line up with TRBD1. Germline loops: CDR1 LGHNA, CDR2 YSLEER. CDR3 length equals 14 residues. J lost 7 bases, V lost 3 bases, and 4 bases had no gene match. CDR3 sequence (DNA): TGCGCCAGCAGCCAGGGACAGGGGGATCGTGGCTACACCTTC. Its translation is CASSQGQGDRGYTF.

The V gene is TRBV30, the J gene TRBJ1-5, with D possibly matching TRBD1 (5 bases). Germline CDR1 is GTSNPN and CDR2 is SVGIG (reference sequence). The CDR3 extends over 16 amino acids. Trimming cost V 0 bases and J 0 bases, with 12 bases left between them. The CDR3 bases are TGTGCCTGGAGTGTCCCGGGACGGAATAGCAATCAGCCCCAGCATTTT. Its protein product is CAWSVPGRNSNQPQHF.

The DNA for the CDR3 is TGTGCCAGCAGCTCCCAACAGGGATCGACTGAAGCTTTCTTT. This encodes CASSSQQGSTEAFF. This rearrangement joins TRBV7-3 to TRBJ1-1; possibly TRBD1 for D (6 bases). Trimming removed 4 bases from V and 5 bases from J, with 14 bases in between. The CDR3 contains 14 residues. Germline CDR1 SGHTA, CDR2 FQGTGA.

This CDR3 is CASSQELLDTQYF. CDR3 sequence (DNA): TGCGCCAGCAGCCAAGAGTTGCTGGATACGCAGTATTTT. This sequence joins TRBV4-3 and TRBJ2-3; D unresolved. Trimming left V 0 bases short and J 6 bases short, with 7 bases between. The CDR3 is 13 amino acids. The germline gives CDR1 LGHNA, CDR2 YSLEER.

The chain links TRBV11-2 to TRBJ1-6; TRBD1 might be the D (6 bases). CDR1 and CDR2 from the germline V gene are SGHAT and FQNNGV. V lost 2 bases to trimming and J lost 10 bases, with 12 bases between them. The CDR3 loop spans 14 amino acids. The DNA for the CDR3 is TGTGCCAGCAGCTTAAACAGGGTCGAATCACCCCTCCACTTT. Translating it yields CASSLNRVESPLHF.

The V call is TRBV9, the J call TRBJ2-6; D might be TRBD2 (8 bases). The V end lost 6 bases, the J end lost 0 bases, and 19 bases lay between the germline ends. Germline V gene data show CDR1 as SGDLS and CDR2 as YYNGEE. The CDR3 is 18 residues long. CDR3 residues: CASTRGGTVISGANVLTF. CDR3 coding DNA: TGTGCCAGCACCCGGGGGGGGACAGTAATCTCTGGGGCCAACGTCCTGACTTTC. Complete variable domain (other parts from reference TRBV9 and TRBJ2-6): DSGVTQTPKHLITATGQRVTLRCSPRSGDLSVYWYQQSLDQGLQFLIQYYNGEERAKGNILERFSAQQFPDLHSELNLSSLELGDSALYFCASTRGGTVISGANVLTFGAGSRLTVL.

V and J are TRBV14 and TRBJ2-1; 8 bases fit TRBD2. Per the germline V gene, CDR1 is SGHDN and CDR2 is FVKESK. Unmatched junction bases numbered 9, after V lost 4 bases and J lost 7 bases. This CDR3 spans 15 amino acids. CDR3 region: CASSLQRGGRNEQFF. Here the CDR3 DNA reads TGTGCCAGCAGCCTGCAACGGGGGGGCCGGAATGAGCAGTTCTTC.

This chain uses TRBV6-1 with TRBJ1-5; TRBD1 is a possible D gene (5 bases). V was shortened by 4 bases and J by 1 base, with 8 bases between the two germline ends. Germline V lookup: CDR1 MNHNS, CDR2 SASEGT. This CDR3 region has 14 residues. The CDR3 here is CASSADSSNQPQHF. The DNA for the CDR3 is TGTGCCAGCAGTGCCGACAGCAGCAATCAGCCCCAGCATTTT.

The table lists this clone with a few counts. The genes are TRBV28 and TRBJ1-2; D is uncertain. This CDR3 has 13 residues. The germline V gene has CDR1 MDHEN and CDR2 SYDVKM. V was clipped by 2 bases and J by 7 bases, with 11 bases between them. For the CDR3, the DNA is TGTGCCAGCAGTTTAGGGGTCACGACTGGCTACACCTTC. It encodes CASSLGVTTGYTF.

The count of this clone is one. The CDR3 DNA reads TGTGCCAGCAGCTTCCCCGGGTATAACACTGAAGCTTTCTTT. This encodes CASSFPGYNTEAFF. The chain recombines TRBV7-2 with TRBJ1-1; D is unresolved. The CDR3 extends over 14 amino acids. The V gene lost 3 bases and the J gene lost 2 bases, with 10 bases spanning the gap. Germline V gene data show CDR1 as SGHTA and CDR2 as FQGNSA. Based on the CDR3 plus reference TRBV7-2 and TRBJ1-1, the full variable domain is GAGVSQSPSNKVTEKGKDVELRCDPISGHTALYWYRQSLGQGLEFLIYFQGNSAPDKSGLPSDRFSAERTGGSVSTLTIQRTQQEDSAVYLCASSFPGYNTEAFFGQGTRLTVV.